The 5 T cell receptor beta chains below were found in one sample sequenced in a study of Graves' ophthalmopathy and Graves' hyperthyroidism (dated by TCRdb to 2016 to 2019). Sequencing used an Illumina HiSeq 2000. For repertoire sequencing, the TCR beta CDR3 regions were amplified from RNA transcripts. A first-round RT-PCR used HTBI primers with the Qiagen OneStep RT-PCR kit, followed by a second-round multiplex PCR, size selection and purification. TCRdb took the public reads, trimmed them with fastp at Q25, ran MiXCR for clone calling and kept in-frame beta chains. CDR3 protein duplicates are merged, each entry listing the most common genes and DNA. The sample table contains more than 1,000,000 distinct CDR3 sequences; only one count was recorded for about 40% of them. The ten biggest clones cover approximately 10% of the sample. The sample taken for sequencing was peripheral blood or thyroid tissue (not recorded which). These receptor sequences come from an adult man with Graves' hyperthyroidism.

There are many counts of this clonotype. The chain recombines TRBV12-3 or TRBV12-4 with TRBJ1-1, with unresolved D. V dropped 2 bases and J dropped 2 bases, with 9 bases sitting between them. The CDR3 covers 14 residues. The CDR3 region is CASSLTETNTEAFF. CDR3 nucleotides: TGTGCCAGCAGTTTAACAGAAACCAACACTGAAGCTTTCTTT.

This clonotype has a count of ten or more. The chain is built from TRBV29-1 and TRBJ2-7; 9 bases map to TRBD1. Germline V gene lookup returns CDR1 SQVTM and CDR2 ANQGSEA. The CDR3 runs to 15 residues. With 0 bases clipped from V and 2 bases from J, the junction kept 5 bases outside the gene matches. CDR3 sequence: CSVEEGRTGAYEQYF. DNA for the CDR3: TGCAGCGTTGAAGAAGGCAGGACAGGGGCCTACGAGCAGTACTTC.

There are a few counts of this clonotype. This chain connects TRBV20-1 to TRBJ2-7; D is possibly TRBD2 (6 bases). The CDR3 covers 15 residues. The V end lost 3 bases, the J end lost 2 bases, and 17 bases lay between the germline ends. CDR1 and CDR2 (germline): DFQATT, SNEGSKA (reference sequence). CDR3 sequence: CSARRKPGDAYEQYF. In DNA, the CDR3 is TGCAGTGCTAGGAGAAAGCCGGGGGACGCCTACGAGCAGTACTTC.

This clonotype was counted at least ten times. This sequence joins TRBV12-3 or TRBV12-4 and TRBJ2-7; weak D call: TRBD2 (6 bases). The CDR3 totals 15 residues. V dropped 4 bases and J dropped 3 bases, with 16 bases sitting between them. The CDR3 here is CASSSQFGEVYEQYF. Here the CDR3 DNA reads TGTGCCAGCAGTTCGCAATTCGGGGAGGTCTACGAGCAGTACTTC.

There are a few counts of this clonotype. The chain is built from TRBV18 and TRBJ2-5; the D call may be TRBD1 or TRBD2 (5 bases each). The ends were cut back, 3 bases at V and 0 bases at J, with 14 bases in the middle. Germline V gene data show CDR1 as KGHSH and CDR2 as LQKENI. The CDR3 totals 16 residues. CDR3 sequence (DNA): TGTGCCAGCTCACCGATTGGGGGTCAGAACCAAGAGACCCAGTACTTC. Protein sequence: CASSPIGGQNQETQYF.